Below are 8 T cell receptor beta chains sequenced from a single sample in a study of shared clonotypes between healthy human individuals. The data were produced by immunoSEQ multiplex PCR, yet TCRdb's version contains in-frame clones alone and is incomplete. The repertoire consists of more than 400,000 clones, with about 78% occurring once and the leading ten covering about 11%. The sequencing sample was made of PBMCs. These receptors were collected from a woman between 40 and 50 years old in good health. Some clones in this sample may be carry-over from other donors' samples.

This chain joins TRBV28 and TRBJ2-5; 11 bases match TRBD2. The V gene end was trimmed by 8 bases and the J gene end by 4 bases; junction bases not matched to a gene: 6. The CDR3 length is 14 residues. Per germline, CDR1 MDHEN and CDR2 SYDVKM. CDR3 loop: CASCRLAGLETQYF. The DNA for the CDR3 is TGTGCCAGCTGCAGACTAGCGGGACTAGAGACCCAGTACTTC.

The J gene is TRBJ2-2, the V gene TRBV28; 8 bases are shared with TRBD2. Germline trimming cut 8 bases from V and 0 bases from J; bases unmatched to any gene: 5. Germline V gene data show CDR1 as MDHEN and CDR2 as SYDVKM. This CDR3 is 15 amino acids long. This chain's CDR3 is CASHPGLANTGELFF. In DNA form, the CDR3 reads TGTGCCAGCCATCCGGGACTAGCGAACACCGGGGAGCTGTTTTTT.

The rearrangement links TRBV5-4 to TRBJ1-3; D perhaps matches TRBD1 (6 bases). V was trimmed by 3 bases and J by 0 bases, leaving 13 bases between them. This CDR3 is built from 16 residues. Germline V gene sequence: CDR1 SGHNT, CDR2 YYREEE (reference sequence). The CDR3 is CASSSRTVSSGNTIYF. CDR3 DNA sequence: TGTGCCAGCAGCTCAAGGACAGTAAGCTCTGGAAACACCATATATTTT.

As concerns this clone: Sequence at one end of the junction differs from germline and may be a read error. This chain links TRBV7-7 with TRBJ2-3; the match to TRBD2 covers 8 bases. The CDR3 consists of 15 residues. Germline V gene data show CDR1 as SSHAT and CDR2 as FNYEAQ (reference sequence). CDR3 nucleotides: TGTGCTAGCAGCCTCGGGACTAGAAACACAGATACGCAGTATTTT. Translating it yields CASSLGTRNTDTQYF.

This clone has just one count. This likely traces to a read error, being one base from a far larger clone. Since no conserved phenylalanine or tryptophan closes the CDR3, a read error is the likely cause. The genes are TRBV25-1 and TRBJ2-2; D might be TRBD1 (6 bases). Germline loops: CDR1 MGHDK, CDR2 SYGVNS. V was trimmed by 0 bases and J by 6 bases, leaving 8 bases between them. The CDR3 runs to 14 residues. CDR3 sequence reads: CASSEYEGAGELFL. The CDR3 bases are TGTGCCAGCAGTGAATATGAGGGGGCCGGGGAGCTGTTTTTG.

The chain links TRBV2 to TRBJ2-3; unclear D gene. The length of the CDR3 is 13 residues. The ends were cut back, 3 bases at V and 2 bases at J, with 6 bases in the middle. CDR1 is SNHLY, CDR2 FYNNEI, per germline. The CDR3: CASSDLTTDTQYF. CDR3 DNA sequence: TGTGCCAGCAGTGATTTGACCACAGATACGCAGTATTTT.

In its sample, this clone was seen a few times. The CDR3 sequence: CASKAGQLSEAFF. The CDR3 DNA sequence: TGTGCCAGCAAGGCAGGGCAATTATCTGAAGCTTTCTTT. The chain is built from TRBV7-9 and TRBJ1-1; possible D gene TRBD1, 5 bases. The length of the CDR3 is 13 residues. CDR1 is SEHNR, CDR2 FQNEAQ, per germline (reference sequence). Trimming stripped 7 bases from V and 6 bases from J, with 15 bases between.

CDR3 sequence (DNA): TGTGCCAGCAGCTTAGCCTCAGGGGCCCGTCAGCCCCAGCATTTT. As protein: CASSLASGARQPQHF. The chain recombines TRBV7-2 with TRBJ1-5, with a possible D match to TRBD1 (6 bases). Looked up from germline, CDR1 is SGHTA and CDR2 is FQGNSA. The CDR3 contains 15 residues. Between the trimmed V and J ends, which lost 0 bases and 6 bases, there was a span of 12 bases.